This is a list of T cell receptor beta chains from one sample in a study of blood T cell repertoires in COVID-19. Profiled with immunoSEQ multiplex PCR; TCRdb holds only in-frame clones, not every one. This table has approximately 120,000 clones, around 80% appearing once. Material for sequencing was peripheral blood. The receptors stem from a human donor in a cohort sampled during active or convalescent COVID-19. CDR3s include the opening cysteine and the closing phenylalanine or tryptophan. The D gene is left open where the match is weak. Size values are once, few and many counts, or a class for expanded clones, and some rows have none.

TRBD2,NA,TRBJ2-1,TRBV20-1,TGCAGTGCCATTAGCGGGGCCCGGCAGTTCTTC,CSAISGARQFF
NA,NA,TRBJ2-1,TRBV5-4,TGTGCCAGCAGCACTCCGACGGGGGGCTTAAAGAATGAGCAGTTCTTC,CASSTPTGGLKNEQFF
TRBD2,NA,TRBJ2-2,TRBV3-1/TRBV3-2,TGTGCCAGCAGCCAAGGGACTAGGTCTTCCGGGGAGCTGTTTTTT,CASSQGTRSSGELFF
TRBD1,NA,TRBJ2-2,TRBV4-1,TGCGCCAGCAGCCACACGTCCCCGACAGGGGGCGGGAACACCGGGGAGCTGTTTTTT,CASSHTSPTGGGNTGELFF
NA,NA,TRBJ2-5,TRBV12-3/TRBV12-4,TGTGCCAGCAGCCCCGAGGGTTGGGGGGCCCAGTACTTC,CASSPEGWGAQYF
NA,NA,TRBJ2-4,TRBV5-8,TGTGCCAGCAGCTTTGGGCGGGTATCCAAAAACATTCAGTACTTC,CASSFGRVSKNIQYF
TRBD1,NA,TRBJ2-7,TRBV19,TGTGCCAGTAGTATTACAGGGGGGATCTACGAGCAGTACTTC,CASSITGGIYEQYF
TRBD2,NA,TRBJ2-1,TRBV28,TGTGCCAGCAGAAAACCGGGACTAGAGGCCGCTTACAATGAGCAGTTCTTC,CASRKPGLEAAYNEQFF
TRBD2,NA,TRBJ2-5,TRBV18,TGTGCCAGCTCACCCGGACTAGCAGGGGAGACCCAGTACTTC,CASSPGLAGETQYF
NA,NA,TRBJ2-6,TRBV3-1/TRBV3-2,TGTGCCAGCAGCCAACGTGCGGACAGCTCCTACTCTGGGGCCAACGTCCTGACTTTC,CASSQRADSSYSGANVLTF
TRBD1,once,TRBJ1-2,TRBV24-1,TGTGCCACCTCAACAGGGGTGAGATATGGCTACACCTTC,CATSTGVRYGYTF
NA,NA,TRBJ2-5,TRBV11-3,TGTGCCAGCAGCCTAGGAGGAGACAGGAGGTACCAAGAGACCCAGTACTTC,CASSLGGDRRYQETQYF
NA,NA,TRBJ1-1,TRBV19,TGTGCCAGTATTTGGACCAGGGAAATGAACACTGAAGCTTTCTTT,CASIWTREMNTEAFF
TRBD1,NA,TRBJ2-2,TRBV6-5,TGTGCCAGCTGCCGGGACAGGGACACCGGGGAGCTGTTTTTT,CASCRDRDTGELFF
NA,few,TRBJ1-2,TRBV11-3,TGTGCCAGCAGCTTGCAGGGGAATGGCTACACCTTC,CASSLQGNGYTF
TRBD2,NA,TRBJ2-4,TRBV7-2,TGTGCCAGCAGCCCACCCCTAGCGGGGGACCTAGCCAAAAACATTCAGTACTTC,CASSPPLAGDLAKNIQYF
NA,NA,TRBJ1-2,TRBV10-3,TGTGCCATCAGTGAGTCCCCGGTTCGATCCGGCTACACCTTC,CAISESPVRSGYTF
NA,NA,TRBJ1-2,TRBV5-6,TGTGCCAGCAGCTTGGGTCCTGCGACTAACTATGGCTACACCTTC,CASSLGPATNYGYTF
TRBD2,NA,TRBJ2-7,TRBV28,TGTGCCAGCAGTTCCAGGAGCGGGAGTAGGTACGAGCAGTACTTC,CASSSRSGSRYEQYF
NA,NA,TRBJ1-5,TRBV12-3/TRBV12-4,TGTGCCAGCAGCCCCGGGGGAGCTCAGCCCCAGCATTTT,CASSPGGAQPQHF
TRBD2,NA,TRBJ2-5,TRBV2,TGTGCCAGCATTGGAGCGGGACTGGAACAAGAGACCCAGTACTTC,CASIGAGLEQETQYF
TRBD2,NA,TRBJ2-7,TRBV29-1,TGCAGCGTTGACTACGGGACTAGCGGGAACTACGAGCAGTACTTC,CSVDYGTSGNYEQYF
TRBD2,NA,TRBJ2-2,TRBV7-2,TGTGCCAGCAGCTCCAATCCTAGCGGGGGGCCCGGCACCGGGGAGCTGTTTTTT,CASSSNPSGGPGTGELFF
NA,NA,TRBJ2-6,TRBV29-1,TGCAGCGTGGAGGATTTCTCTGGGGCCAACGTCCTGACTTTC,CSVEDFSGANVLTF
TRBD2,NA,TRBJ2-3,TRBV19,TGTGCCAGTAGTCCCCTCCTCCGGCTAGCGGAGAGCACAGATACGCAGTATTTT,CASSPLLRLAESTDTQYF
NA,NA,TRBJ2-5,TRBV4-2,TGTGCCAGCAGCCAGACCATTCACAGGGATAGGGTTCGGGAGACCCAGTACTTC,CASSQTIHRDRVRETQYF
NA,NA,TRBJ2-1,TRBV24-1,TGTGCCACCAGTGTAGGGACTAACCTCCGGGGGGACAAGGCTGAGCAGTTCTTC,CATSVGTNLRGDKAEQFF
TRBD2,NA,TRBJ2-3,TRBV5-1,TGCGCCAGCAGCTTGAGCGGGGTAACAGATACGCAGTATTTT,CASSLSGVTDTQYF
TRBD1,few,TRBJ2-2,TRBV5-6,TGTGCCAGCAGCTTTTCAGGGGGCAACACCGGGGAGCTGTTTTTT,CASSFSGGNTGELFF
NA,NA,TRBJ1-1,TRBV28,TGTGCCAGCACCCGGGGGAAGGGGAACACTGAAGCTTTCTTT,CASTRGKGNTEAFF
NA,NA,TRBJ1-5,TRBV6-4,TGTGCCAGCAGGCCCAACAGGGTAGGGGAACAGCCCCAGCATTTT,CASRPNRVGEQPQHF
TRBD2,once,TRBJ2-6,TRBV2,TGTGCCAGCTCCCCGGGGGTAGCGGGAGGGCCTTCTGGGGCCAACGTCCTGACTTTC,CASSPGVAGGPSGANVLTF
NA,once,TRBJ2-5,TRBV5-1,TGCGCCAGCAGCCAAACGGCAGGGATGGGGGAGACCCAGTACTTC,CASSQTAGMGETQYF
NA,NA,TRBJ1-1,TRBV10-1,TGCGCCAGCAGTGAGGTATCCCTCGGGGGGACTGAAGCTTTCTTT,CASSEVSLGGTEAFF
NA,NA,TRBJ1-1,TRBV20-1,TGCAGTGCTACTGTGAACACTGAAGCTTTCTTT,CSATVNTEAFF
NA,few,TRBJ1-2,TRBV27,TGTGCCAGCAGTTCAACAGACAGCGCCTATGGCTACACCTTC,CASSSTDSAYGYTF
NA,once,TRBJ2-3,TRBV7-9,TGTGCCAGCAGCTTATACAGGGAAGATACGCAGTATTTT,CASSLYREDTQYF
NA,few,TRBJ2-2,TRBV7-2,TGTGCCAGCAGCGTCGTGATAGTCGGGACCGGGGAGCTGTTTTTT,CASSVVIVGTGELFF
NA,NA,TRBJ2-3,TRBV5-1,TGCGCCAGCAGCTCCAGCGTTAGCACAGATACGCAGTATTTT,CASSSSVSTDTQYF
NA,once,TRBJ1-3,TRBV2,TGTGCCAGCAGTTCCGCAGCGTTCCTCTCTGGAAACACCATATATTTT,CASSSAAFLSGNTIYF
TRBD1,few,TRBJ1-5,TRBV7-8,TGTGCCAGCAGCCGTCAGGGGGCTACTCCTGGGGATCAGCCCCAGCATTTT,CASSRQGATPGDQPQHF
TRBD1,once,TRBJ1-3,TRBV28,TGTGCCAGCAGTGTGGCCGGGACAGGTCAAAACACCATATATTTT,CASSVAGTGQNTIYF
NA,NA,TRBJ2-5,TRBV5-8,TGTGCCAGCAGCTTGGGTTCAGGCGTCGGCGTGAAAGAGACCCAGTACTTC,CASSLGSGVGVKETQYF
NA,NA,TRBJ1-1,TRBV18,TGTGCCAGCTCACCCCAAATCGCACGGGGAAAGAACACTGAAGCTTTCTTT,CASSPQIARGKNTEAFF
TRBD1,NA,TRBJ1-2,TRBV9,TGTGCCAGCAGCGTAGGAGGGGGGACAGGGAAGAAGGCGAACTATGGCTACACCTTC,CASSVGGGTGKKANYGYTF
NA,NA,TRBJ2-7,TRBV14,TGTGCCAGCAGCCAATATGATCAGGGTATCAACGAGCAGTACTTC,CASSQYDQGINEQYF
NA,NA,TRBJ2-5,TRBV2,TGTGCCAGCACCACCGGACAGACCTGGACCCAGTACTTC,CASTTGQTWTQYF
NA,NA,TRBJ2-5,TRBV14,TGTGCCAGCAGCCCCCGTATCCAAGAGACCCAGTACTTC,CASSPRIQETQYF
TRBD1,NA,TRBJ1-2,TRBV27,TGTGCCAGCAGTTCCCCCGACAGGGGGAACTATGGCTACACCTTC,CASSSPDRGNYGYTF
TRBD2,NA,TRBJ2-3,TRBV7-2,TGTGCCAGCAGCTTCGGCGGGAGCTCAGATACGCAGTATTTT,CASSFGGSSDTQYF
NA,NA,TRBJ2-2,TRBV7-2,TGTGCCAGCAGTTCGCGGAGGAACACCGGGGAGCTGTTTTTT,CASSSRRNTGELFF